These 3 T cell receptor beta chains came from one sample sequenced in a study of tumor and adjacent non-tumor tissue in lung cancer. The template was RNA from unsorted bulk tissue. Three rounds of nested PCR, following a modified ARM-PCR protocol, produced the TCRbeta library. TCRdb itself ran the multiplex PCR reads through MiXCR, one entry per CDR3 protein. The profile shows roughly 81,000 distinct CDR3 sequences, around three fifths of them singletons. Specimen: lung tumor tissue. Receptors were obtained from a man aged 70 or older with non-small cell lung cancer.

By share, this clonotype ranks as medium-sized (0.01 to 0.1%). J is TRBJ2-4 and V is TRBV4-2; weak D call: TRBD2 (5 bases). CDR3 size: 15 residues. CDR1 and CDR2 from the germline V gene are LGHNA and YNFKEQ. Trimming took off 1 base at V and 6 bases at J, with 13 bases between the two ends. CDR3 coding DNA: TGTGCCAGCAGCCAAGCCCGGGGTTATGGAAACATTCAGTACTTC. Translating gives CASSQARGYGNIQYF.

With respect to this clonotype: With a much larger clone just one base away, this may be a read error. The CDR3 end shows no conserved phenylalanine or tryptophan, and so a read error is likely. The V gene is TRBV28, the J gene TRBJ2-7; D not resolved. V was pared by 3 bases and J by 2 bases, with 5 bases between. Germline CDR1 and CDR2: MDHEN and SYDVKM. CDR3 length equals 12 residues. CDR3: CASSFSAYEQYL. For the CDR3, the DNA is TGTGCCAGCAGTTTCTCTGCCTACGAGCAGTACTTA.

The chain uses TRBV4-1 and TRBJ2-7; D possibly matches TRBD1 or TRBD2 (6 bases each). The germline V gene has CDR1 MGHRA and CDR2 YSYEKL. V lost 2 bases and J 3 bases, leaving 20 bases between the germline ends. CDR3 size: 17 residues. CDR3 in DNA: TGCGCCAGCAGCCAAATACTACTAGTGGGGGGCTACTACGAGCAGTACTTC. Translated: CASSQILLVGGYYEQYF.